A selection of T cell receptor beta chains follows, all from one sample in a study of blood T cell repertoires in COVID-19. Produced via immunoSEQ multiplex PCR; TCRdb's table is partial and in-frame only. The table includes 77,000 or so clones, more than 80% detected once. Sequencing was carried out using peripheral blood. The receptor source for this set is a man of 80 years or more with acute or convalescent COVID-19. Each CDR3 is given with its conserved first and last residue. The D gene is left open where the match is weak.

V gene,D gene,CDR3 protein
TRBV25-1,TRBD1,CASSELGQGKSYEQYF
TRBV7-9,.,CASSFALTNTEAFF
TRBV7-2,.,CASRSRWGENTEAFF
TRBV7-2,TRBD1,CASSLNRGSNQPQHF
TRBV5-4,TRBD2,CASSSPTSGRTYEQYF
TRBV5-4,TRBD1,CASSLEGGTGDTEAFF
TRBV6-6,.,CASSTTGIESDGYTF
TRBV29-1,.,CSVEDRGNTEAFF
TRBV12-2,.,CASRQGHRRLNNEQFF
TRBV5-6,TRBD2,CASSYFSGGAYEQYF
TRBV9,TRBD1,CASSGSQGGSPLHF
TRBV5-4,TRBD1,CASSLGTGGSKNTEAFF
TRBV9,.,CASSVDVLRFQTQYF
TRBV5-4,.,CASSLGARNTEAFF
TRBV19,.,CASSINVLRGNTEAFF
TRBV3-1/TRBV3-2,.,CASSQVGTGGPGGEQFF
TRBV4-1,TRBD1,CASSQDQARGVMNTEAFF
TRBV7-9,TRBD1,CASSALSTGGPNEKLFF
TRBV7-2,.,CASSPLVGAPYEQYF
TRBV9,.,CASSVASDSPLHF
TRBV28,TRBD1,CASSPPGQGFAQPQHF
TRBV6-2/TRBV6-3,.,CASSYLDGQQEQFF
TRBV13,.,CASRRYGAPSGNTIYF
TRBV7-2,.,CASSSAGLTYGYTF
TRBV5-4,TRBD2,CASSNRDYGYNEQFF
TRBV28,.,CASSLERVGNQPQHF
TRBV29-1,.,CSVGWGGLNQPQHF
TRBV19,TRBD2,CASSRVAGVSTDTQYF
TRBV2,.,CASSRVLQETQYF
TRBV7-3,.,CASSLEVSYNEQFF
TRBV28,TRBD1,CASSVRDSWNSPLHF
TRBV9,.,CASSGALGNTIYF
TRBV5-1,.,CASSLKQGQGEQFF
TRBV27,TRBD1,CASRTGGGDGYTF
TRBV7-7,TRBD2,CASSLGLAAQETQYF